Included here is one T cell receptor beta chain sequence, with context. The sample comes from a study of blood T cell repertoires in COVID-19. Overall study context: COVID-19 samples collected from the United States, Italy and Spain covered acute and convalescent phases. Nucleic acid was either cDNA or gDNA, and it came from T cells, B-cell-depleted T cells, or PBMCs.

Original processing methods: How many nucleated cells were present was estimated from reference gene primer amplification. Generated by immunoSEQ multiplex PCR, the TCRdb table keeps only in-frame clones and is missing some. Clone size and the V and J calls come from that table; the DNA yielded D and trimming. The table includes hundreds of thousands of clones, about 85% detected once. Germline V gives CDR1 MNHEY, CDR2 SVGEGT. V was clipped by 0 bases and J by 1 base; unmatched bases: 10. CDR3 length equals 19 residues. This TCR was sampled from a woman aged 18-35 years who had recovered from COVID-19. The rearrangement uses TRBV6-2 or TRBV6-3 and TRBJ2-2, with TRBD2 matching 8 bases. Sequencing input: peripheral blood. The CDR3 is CASSYSRGVAGMNTGELFF. CDR3 DNA: TGTGCCAGCAGTTACTCTCGGGGGGTAGCGGGAATGAACACCGGGGAGCTGTTTTTT.